The 18 T cell receptor beta chains below were found in one sample sequenced in a study of shared clonotypes between healthy human individuals. Naive CD8 cells comprised CD45RO-negative, CCR7-positively selected cells, excluding terminally differentiated effector memory CD45RA+ cells. The table came from immunoSEQ multiplex PCR; TCRdb's copy has only in-frame clones and leaves some out. The profile covers 1.5 million to 2.5 million clones, with 85% to 95% appearing a single time and 1.2% taken by the ten largest. Sequenced input: naive CD8+ T cells sorted from blood. The receptors come from a man aged 18 to 30 in good health.

J is TRBJ2-6 and V is TRBV28; D is undetermined. CDR1 and CDR2 (germline): MDHEN, SYDVKM. CDR3 length: 15 residues. Trimming removed 2 bases from V and 0 bases from J, with 5 bases in between. CDR3 amino acids: CASSLTNSGANVLTF. DNA of the CDR3: TGTGCCAGCAGTTTAACGAACTCTGGGGCCAACGTCCTGACTTTC. Variable domain in full (rest from reference TRBV28 and TRBJ2-6): DVKVTQSSRYLVKRTGEKVFLECVQDMDHENMFWYRQDPGLGLRLIYFSYDVKMKEKGDIPEGYSVSREKKERFSLILESASTNQTSMYLCASSLTNSGANVLTFGAGSRLTVL.

This sequence joins TRBV4-1 and TRBJ1-1; 8 bases are a match to TRBD1. CDR1 and CDR2 from the germline V gene are MGHRA and YSYEKL. The length of the CDR3 is 14 residues. With 5 bases clipped from V and 5 bases from J, the junction kept 7 bases outside the gene matches. The CDR3 nucleotides are TGCGCCAGCAGCGACACAGGGGGTTTTACTGAAGCTTTCTTT. This gives the protein CASSDTGGFTEAFF.

This clone has just a few counts. This CDR3 is CAIRALIGELFF. The CDR3, as DNA: TGTGCCATCAGAGCGCTTATCGGGGAGCTGTTTTTT. This chain links TRBV10-3 with TRBJ2-2; no definite D call. CDR1 ENHRY and CDR2 SYGVKD come from the germline V gene. The CDR3 consists of 12 residues. V was trimmed by 6 bases and J by 7 bases, leaving 9 bases between them.

The gene calls are TRBV7-9 and TRBJ1-1, with D possibly being TRBD1 (6 bases). V was pared by 5 bases and J by 1 base, with 17 bases between. This CDR3 has 16 residues. In germline, CDR1 is SEHNR, CDR2 FQNEAQ (reference sequence). CDR3 nucleotide sequence: TGTGCCAGCAGCCTAGGGGACACCAGACCGAACACTGAAGCTTTCTTT. Translating it yields CASSLGDTRPNTEAFF.

In its sample, this clone was seen a few times. V usage is TRBV7-2 and J usage is TRBJ1-5, with a weak D call TRBD1 (6 bases). The ends were cut back, 5 bases at V and 3 bases at J, with 11 bases in the middle. Germline V lookup: CDR1 SGHTA, CDR2 FQGNSA. The CDR3 consists of 14 residues. CDR3 amino acids: CASSRDNTNQPQHF. In DNA, the CDR3 is TGTGCCAGCAGCCGGGACAACACCAATCAGCCCCAGCATTTT.

The CDR3 region is CASSDGGENQPQHF. The CDR3 nucleotides are TGTGCCAGCAGTGACGGCGGAGAGAATCAGCCCCAGCATTTT. V is TRBV6-1 and J is TRBJ1-5; no clear D. The V gene's germline CDR1 is MNHNS and CDR2 SASEGT. The CDR3 sequence is 14 residues long. V dropped 3 bases and J dropped 4 bases, with 10 bases sitting between them.

This sequence joins TRBV21-1 and TRBJ2-7; TRBD2 is the table's D call, not checked against the DNA. TRBV21-1 is given as a pseudogene. The CDR3 consists of 16 residues. The CDR3 sequence: CASSKPRLAGDNEQYF. DNA of the CDR3: TGTGCCAGCAGCAAACCTAGACTAGCGGGAGACAACGAGCAGTACTTC.

The chain employs TRBV27 and TRBJ2-3, with TRBD2 matching over 15 bases. This CDR3 is built from 17 residues. V was pared by 5 bases and J by 3 bases, with 6 bases of the junction left unmatched. Germline V gives CDR1 MNHEY, CDR2 SMNVEV (reference sequence). CDR3 coding DNA: TGTGCCAGCAGTCCCGGACTAGCGGGAGGGAGAACAGATACGCAGTATTTT. Its translation is CASSPGLAGGRTDTQYF.

This clone was seen only once. This sequence joins TRBV2 and TRBJ1-2; D remains ambiguous. The CDR3 has 13 residues. The germline V gene has CDR1 SNHLY and CDR2 FYNNEI. Trimming removed 8 bases at V and 8 bases at J, with 18 bases between. The CDR3 loop reads CASAASGIVGYTF. DNA for the CDR3: TGTGCCAGCGCCGCCTCGGGGATCGTGGGCTACACCTTC.

The rearrangement uses TRBV4-3 and TRBJ2-7; the match to TRBD2 covers 11 bases. This CDR3 has 17 amino acids. V shed 0 bases, J shed 7 bases, and the junction held 11 bases outside the gene matches. Looked up from germline, CDR1 is LGHNA and CDR2 is YSLEER. The CDR3 region has the DNA TGCGCCAGCAGCCAAGACAGTCCGACTAGCGGGGTCTGGGAGCAGTACTTC. Its translation: CASSQDSPTSGVWEQYF.

CDR3: CAWSEETQETQYF. CDR3 sequence (DNA): TGTGCCTGGAGTGAGGAAACCCAAGAGACCCAGTACTTC. The chain is built from TRBV30 and TRBJ2-5, with unresolved D. V was pared by 1 base and J by 1 base, with 7 bases between. This CDR3 is 13 amino acids long. CDR1 and CDR2 from the germline V gene are GTSNPN and SVGIG (reference sequence). Using reference TRBV30 and TRBJ2-5 for the parts outside the CDR3, the full variable domain is SQTIHQWPATLVQPVGSPLSLECTVEGTSNPNLYWYRQAAGRGLQLLFYSVGIGQISSEVPQNLSASRPQDRQFILSSKKLLLSDSGFYLCAWSEETQETQYFGPGTRLLVL.

The V gene is TRBV19, the J gene TRBJ2-2; D gene ambiguous. This CDR3 has 14 amino acids. Between the trimmed V and J ends, which lost 1 base and 4 bases, there was a span of 7 bases. Germline V lookup: CDR1 LNHDA, CDR2 SQIVND (reference sequence). The CDR3 DNA follows: TGTGCCAGTAGTATAGTCATGGGCACCGGGGAGCTGTTTTTT. It is translated as CASSIVMGTGELFF.

The chain joins TRBV4-1 to TRBJ2-3, with D hard to call. Germline V gene lookup returns CDR1 MGHRA and CDR2 YSYEKL. The length of the CDR3 is 13 residues. V lost 1 base and J 8 bases, leaving 10 bases between the germline ends. The CDR3 DNA is TGCGCCAGCAGCCAAGGGCTAGATGGTACGCAGTATTTT. It translates to CASSQGLDGTQYF.

The chain is built from TRBV4-1 and TRBJ2-1, with a tentative D call TRBD2 (6 bases). In germline, CDR1 is MGHRA, CDR2 YSYEKL. The CDR3 is made up of 15 amino acids. The germline V and J ends were trimmed by 1 base and 9 bases, with 16 bases remaining between them. In nucleotides, the CDR3 is TGCGCCAGCAGCCAAGGGGCGGGGCAAGAAGGTGAGCAGTTCTTC. This translates into CASSQGAGQEGEQFF.

The J gene is TRBJ1-2, the V gene TRBV14; D gene ambiguous. V lost 0 bases and J lost 0, with 8 bases in between. Germline CDR1 is SGHDN and CDR2 is FVKESK. CDR3 length equals 15 residues. CDR3 sequence (DNA): TGTGCCAGCAGCCAAGATCACGGCTCTAACTATGGCTACACCTTC. This encodes CASSQDHGSNYGYTF.

The chain uses TRBV5-1 and TRBJ2-7; 7 nucleotides agree with TRBD2. V lost 8 bases, J lost 0 bases, and 8 bases stayed unmatched. Germline V gene data show CDR1 as SGHRS and CDR2 as YFSETQ. The CDR3 spans 14 residues. The CDR3: CASRLGRASYEQYF. In nucleotides, the CDR3 is TGCGCCAGTCGTTTGGGGAGGGCCTCCTACGAGCAGTACTTC.

The chain is built from TRBV10-3 and TRBJ2-7; D not certain. Germline CDR1 reads ENHRY; CDR2 reads SYGVKD. Between the trimmed V and J ends, which lost 5 bases and 4 bases, there was a span of 9 bases. The CDR3 is 12 residues long. The CDR3 is CAISIPGYEQYF. As DNA, the CDR3 is TGTGCCATCAGTATCCCCGGTTACGAGCAGTACTTC.

The V gene is TRBV2, the J gene TRBJ1-1; no reliable D call. V was shortened by 2 bases and J by 2 bases, with 9 bases between the two germline ends. CDR1 SNHLY and CDR2 FYNNEI come from the germline V gene. The CDR3 contains 14 residues. CDR3 sequence reads: CASSEPSSNTEAFF. The CDR3 bases are TGTGCCAGCAGTGAACCGTCTAGCAACACTGAAGCTTTCTTT.